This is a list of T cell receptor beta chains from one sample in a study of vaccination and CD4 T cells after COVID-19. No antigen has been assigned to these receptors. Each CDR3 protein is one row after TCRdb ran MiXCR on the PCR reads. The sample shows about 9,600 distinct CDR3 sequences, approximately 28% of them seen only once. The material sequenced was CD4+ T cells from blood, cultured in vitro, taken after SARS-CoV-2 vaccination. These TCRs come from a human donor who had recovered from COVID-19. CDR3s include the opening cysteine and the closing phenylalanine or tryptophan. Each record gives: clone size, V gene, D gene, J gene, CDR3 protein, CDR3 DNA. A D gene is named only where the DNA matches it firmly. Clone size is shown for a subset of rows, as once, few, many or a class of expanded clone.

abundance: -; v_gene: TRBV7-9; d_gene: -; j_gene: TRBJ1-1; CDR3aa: CASSPTDTEAFF; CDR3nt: TGTGCCAGCAGCCCGACTGACACTGAAGCTTTCTTT
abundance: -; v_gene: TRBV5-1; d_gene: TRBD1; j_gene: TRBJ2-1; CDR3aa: CASSVQAGTDYNEQFF; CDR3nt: TGCGCCAGCAGCGTCCAGGCCGGGACAGATTATAATGAGCAGTTCTTC
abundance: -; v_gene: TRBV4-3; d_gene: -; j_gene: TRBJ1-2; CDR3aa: CASSQARGRSYYGYTF; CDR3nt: TGCGCCAGCAGCCAGGCCCGGGGGCGGAGTTATTATGGCTACACCTTC
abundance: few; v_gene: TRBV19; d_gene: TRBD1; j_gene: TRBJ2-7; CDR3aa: CASRRMGQGEPHEQYF; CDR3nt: TGTGCCAGTAGGAGAATGGGACAGGGTGAACCCCACGAGCAGTACTTC
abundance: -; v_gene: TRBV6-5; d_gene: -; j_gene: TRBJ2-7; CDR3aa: CASSSASVGYEQYF; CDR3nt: TGTGCCAGCAGTTCCGCTTCTGTCGGCTACGAGCAGTACTTC
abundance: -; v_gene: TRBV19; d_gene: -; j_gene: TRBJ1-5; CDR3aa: CATSWGGQAYSNQPQHF; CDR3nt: TGTGCCACCTCATGGGGGGGGCAGGCCTATAGCAATCAGCCCCAGCATTTT
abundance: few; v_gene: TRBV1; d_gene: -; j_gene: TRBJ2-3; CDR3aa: CTSSQGTPGPDTQYF; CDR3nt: TGCACCAGCAGCCAAGGGACTCCAGGTCCGGATACGCAGTATTTT
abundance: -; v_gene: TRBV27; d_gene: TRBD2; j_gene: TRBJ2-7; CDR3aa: CASSPPRGRAYEQYF; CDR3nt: TGTGCCAGCAGCCCCCCCCGCGGGAGAGCCTACGAGCAGTACTTC
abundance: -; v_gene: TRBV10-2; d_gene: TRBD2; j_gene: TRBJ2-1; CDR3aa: CASSGLKTGTTYNEQFF; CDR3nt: TGCGCCAGCAGTGGGCTTAAAACCGGGACTACCTACAATGAGCAGTTCTTC
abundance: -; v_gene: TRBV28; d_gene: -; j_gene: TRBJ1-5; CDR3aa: CAITWGSGNQPQHF; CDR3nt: TGTGCCATCACTTGGGGAAGTGGCAATCAGCCCCAGCATTTT
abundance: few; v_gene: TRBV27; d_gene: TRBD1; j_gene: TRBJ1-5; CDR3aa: CASSNTGTGRNQPQHF; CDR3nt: TGTGCCAGCAGCAATACCGGGACAGGTCGGAATCAGCCCCAGCATTTT
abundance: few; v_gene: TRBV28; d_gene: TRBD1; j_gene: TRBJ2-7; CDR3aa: CASSLGSGQGVYEQYF; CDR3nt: TGTGCCAGCAGTCTGGGATCGGGACAGGGGGTCTACGAGCAGTACTTC
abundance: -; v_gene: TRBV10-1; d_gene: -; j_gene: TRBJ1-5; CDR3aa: CASISGINQPQHF; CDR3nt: TGCGCCAGCATTTCGGGGATCAATCAGCCCCAGCATTTT
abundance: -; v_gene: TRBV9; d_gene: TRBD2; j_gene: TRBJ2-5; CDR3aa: CASSTGAGGRETQYF; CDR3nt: TGTGCCAGCAGCACCGGAGCGGGAGGCCGCGAGACCCAGTACTTC
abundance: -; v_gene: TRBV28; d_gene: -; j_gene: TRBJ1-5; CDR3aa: CASSLSGANNQPQHF; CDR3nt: TGTGCCAGCAGTCTTTCCGGGGCTAACAATCAGCCCCAGCATTTT
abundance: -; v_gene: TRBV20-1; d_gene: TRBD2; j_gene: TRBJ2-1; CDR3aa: CSARAGLAGGSKIHNEQFF; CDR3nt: TGCAGTGCTAGAGCCGGACTAGCGGGAGGCTCAAAGATCCACAATGAGCAGTTCTTC
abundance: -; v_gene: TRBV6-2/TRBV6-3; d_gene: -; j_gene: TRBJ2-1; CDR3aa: CASTNQWGSYNEQFF; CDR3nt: TGTGCCAGCACCAACCAATGGGGTTCCTACAATGAGCAGTTCTTC
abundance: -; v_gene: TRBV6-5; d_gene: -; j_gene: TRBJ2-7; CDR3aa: CASSSDRFRKQYF; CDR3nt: TGTGCCAGCAGTTCAGACAGATTTCGCAAGCAGTACTTC
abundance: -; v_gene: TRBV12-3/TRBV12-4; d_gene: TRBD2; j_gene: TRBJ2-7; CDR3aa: CASRPTSGSYEQYF; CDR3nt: TGTGCCAGCAGACCAACTAGCGGCTCCTACGAGCAGTACTTC
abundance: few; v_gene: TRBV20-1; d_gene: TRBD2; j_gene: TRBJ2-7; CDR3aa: CSARPLAGVSYEQYF; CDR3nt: TGCAGTGCTAGACCACTAGCGGGGGTTTCCTACGAGCAGTACTTC
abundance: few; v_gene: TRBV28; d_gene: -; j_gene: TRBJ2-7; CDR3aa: CASSSQSLSYEQYF; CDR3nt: TGTGCCAGCAGTTCCCAGTCCCTCTCCTACGAGCAGTACTTC
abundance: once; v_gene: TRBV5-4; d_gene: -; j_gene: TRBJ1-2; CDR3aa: CASSNLTGGRGGYTF; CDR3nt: TGTGCCAGCAGCAATCTCACAGGAGGCCGGGGTGGCTACACCTTC
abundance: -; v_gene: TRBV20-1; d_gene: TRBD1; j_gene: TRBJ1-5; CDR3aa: CSARPGQVPYSNQPQHF; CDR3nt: TGCAGTGCCCGCCCCGGACAGGTCCCGTATAGCAATCAGCCCCAGCATTTT
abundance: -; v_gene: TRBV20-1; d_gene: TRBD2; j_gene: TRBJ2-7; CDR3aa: CSARDYSGLAGRASYEQYF; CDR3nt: TGCAGTGCTAGAGATTATTCCGGACTAGCGGGACGAGCAAGTTACGAGCAGTACTTC
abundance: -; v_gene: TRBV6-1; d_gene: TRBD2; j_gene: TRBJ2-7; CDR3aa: CASSRTSGRVGEQYF; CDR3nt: TGTGCCAGCAGTCGGACTAGCGGGAGAGTGGGCGAGCAGTACTTC
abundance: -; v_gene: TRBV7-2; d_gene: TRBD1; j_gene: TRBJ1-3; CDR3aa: CASSLGGQGAGNTIYF; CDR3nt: TGTGCCAGCAGCTTAGGGGGACAGGGGGCTGGAAACACCATATATTTT
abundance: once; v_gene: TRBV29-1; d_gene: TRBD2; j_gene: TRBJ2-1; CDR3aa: CSAKTRTSGRVTAGNEQFF; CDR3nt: TGCAGCGCCAAGACGAGGACTAGCGGGAGGGTCACCGCGGGGAATGAGCAGTTCTTC
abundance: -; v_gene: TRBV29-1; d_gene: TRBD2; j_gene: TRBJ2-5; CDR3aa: CSVLRGDLQRPQYF; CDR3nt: TGCAGCGTCCTTCGGGGGGACTTACAACGTCCCCAGTACTTC
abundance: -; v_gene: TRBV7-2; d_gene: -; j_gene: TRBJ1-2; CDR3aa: CASSFSSGLVHGYTF; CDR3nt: TGTGCCAGCAGCTTCTCATCGGGACTGGTCCATGGCTACACCTTC
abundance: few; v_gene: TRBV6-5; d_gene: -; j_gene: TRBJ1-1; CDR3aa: CASSYTPGTEAFF; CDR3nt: TGTGCCAGCAGTTACACCCCGGGCACTGAAGCTTTCTTT
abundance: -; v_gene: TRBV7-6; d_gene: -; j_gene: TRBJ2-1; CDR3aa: CASSPRLGYNEQFF; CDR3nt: TGTGCCAGCAGCCCCCGGCTCGGCTACAATGAGCAGTTCTTC
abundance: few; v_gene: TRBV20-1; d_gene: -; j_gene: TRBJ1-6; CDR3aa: CSAPPLGGDSPLHF; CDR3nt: TGCAGTGCTCCGCCGTTGGGAGGAGATTCACCCCTCCACTTT
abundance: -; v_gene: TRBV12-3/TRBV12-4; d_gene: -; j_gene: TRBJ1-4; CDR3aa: CASSLAGAGTNEKLFF; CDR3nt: TGTGCCAGCAGTTTAGCGGGGGCGGGTACTAATGAAAAACTGTTTTTT
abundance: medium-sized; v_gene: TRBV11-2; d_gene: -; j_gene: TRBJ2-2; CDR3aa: CASSFIQTTGELFF; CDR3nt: TGTGCCAGCAGCTTTATACAGACGACCGGGGAGCTGTTTTTT
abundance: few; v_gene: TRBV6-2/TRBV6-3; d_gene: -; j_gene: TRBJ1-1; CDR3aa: CASRTNTEAFF; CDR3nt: TGTGCCAGCAGGACTAACACTGAAGCTTTCTTT
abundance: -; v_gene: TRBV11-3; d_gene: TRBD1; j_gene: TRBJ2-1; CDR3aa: CASSLGDSSYNEQFF; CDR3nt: TGTGCCAGCAGCTTAGGGGACAGCTCCTACAATGAGCAGTTCTTC
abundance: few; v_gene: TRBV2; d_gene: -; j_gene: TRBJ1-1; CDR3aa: CASGWGEAEAFF; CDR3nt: TGTGCCAGCGGTTGGGGGGAGGCTGAAGCTTTCTTT
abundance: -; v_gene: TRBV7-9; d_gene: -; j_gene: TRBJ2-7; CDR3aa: CASSRPTDINSYEQYF; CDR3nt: TGTGCCAGCAGCCGACCGACGGACATAAACTCCTACGAGCAGTACTTC
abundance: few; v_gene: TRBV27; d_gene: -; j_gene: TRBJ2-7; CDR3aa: CASSLRVGGDEQYF; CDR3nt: TGTGCCAGCAGTTTAAGGGTTGGCGGGGACGAGCAGTACTTC
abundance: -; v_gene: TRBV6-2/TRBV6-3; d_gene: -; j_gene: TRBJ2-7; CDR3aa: CASKSEGYEQYF; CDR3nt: TGTGCCAGCAAGAGTGAAGGCTACGAGCAGTACTTC
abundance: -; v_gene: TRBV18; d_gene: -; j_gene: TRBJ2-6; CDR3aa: CASSPIAGLSSGANVLTF; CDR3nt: TGTGCCAGCTCACCAATCGCCGGATTAAGCTCTGGGGCCAACGTCCTGACTTTC
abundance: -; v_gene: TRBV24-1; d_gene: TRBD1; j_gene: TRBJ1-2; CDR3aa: CATSDSRRTGNYGYTF; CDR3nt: TGTGCCACCAGTGACTCACGCCGGACAGGGAACTATGGCTACACCTTC
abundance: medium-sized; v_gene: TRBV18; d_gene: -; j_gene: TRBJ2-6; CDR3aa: CASSPQGRASGANVLTF; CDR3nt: TGTGCCAGCTCACCACAGGGCAGGGCATCTGGGGCCAACGTCCTGACTTTC
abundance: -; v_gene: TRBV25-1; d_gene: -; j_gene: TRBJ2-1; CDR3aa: CASSDFGGTTLFDEQFF; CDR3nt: TGTGCCAGCAGTGATTTCGGGGGAACCACCCTGTTCGATGAGCAGTTCTTC
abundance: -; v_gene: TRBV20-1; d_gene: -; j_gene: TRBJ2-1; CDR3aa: CSGASTSGNEQFF; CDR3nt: TGCAGTGGGGCTTCGACTTCGGGGAATGAGCAGTTCTTC
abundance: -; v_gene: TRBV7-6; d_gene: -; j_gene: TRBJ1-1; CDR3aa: CAGSLNRDTEAFF; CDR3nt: TGTGCCGGCAGCTTAAACAGGGACACTGAAGCTTTCTTT
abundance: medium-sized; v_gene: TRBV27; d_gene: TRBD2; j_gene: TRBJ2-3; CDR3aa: CASSPRGTDTQYF; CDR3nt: TGTGCCAGCAGCCCGCGGGGGACAGATACGCAGTATTTT
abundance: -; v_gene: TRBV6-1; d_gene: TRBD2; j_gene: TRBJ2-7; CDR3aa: CASSNRLAGPYEQYF; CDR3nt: TGTGCCAGCAGCAACAGACTAGCGGGACCCTACGAGCAGTACTTC
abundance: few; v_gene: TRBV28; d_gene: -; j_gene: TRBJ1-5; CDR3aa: CASSSPRQPRQPQHF; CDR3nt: TGTGCCAGCAGTTCGCCCCGACAGCCGAGGCAGCCCCAGCATTTT
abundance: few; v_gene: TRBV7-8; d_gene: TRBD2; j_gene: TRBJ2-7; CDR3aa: CASSLARAGRGGEQYF; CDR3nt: TGTGCCAGCAGCTTAGCGCGCGCAGGGAGGGGCGGGGAGCAGTACTTC
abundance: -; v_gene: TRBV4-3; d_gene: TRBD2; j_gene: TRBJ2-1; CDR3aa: CASSQVASGRAYEQFF; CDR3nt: TGCGCCAGCAGCCAAGTCGCCAGCGGGAGGGCCTATGAGCAGTTCTTC
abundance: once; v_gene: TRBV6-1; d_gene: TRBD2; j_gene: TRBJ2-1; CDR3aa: CASTIRGGTSGSSEQFF; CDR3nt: TGTGCCAGCACGATCCGGGGGGGGACTAGCGGGAGCTCTGAGCAGTTCTTC
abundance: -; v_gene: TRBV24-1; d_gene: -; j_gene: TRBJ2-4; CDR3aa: CATSAFGVGGKNIQYF; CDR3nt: TGTGCCACCAGTGCCTTTGGGGTGGGTGGCAAAAACATTCAGTACTTC
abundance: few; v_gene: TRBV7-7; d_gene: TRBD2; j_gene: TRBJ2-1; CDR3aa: CASSSAGTSVNEQFF; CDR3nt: TGTGCTAGCAGCTCGGCCGGGACTAGCGTCAATGAGCAGTTCTTC
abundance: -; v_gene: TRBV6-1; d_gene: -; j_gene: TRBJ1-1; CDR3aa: CASRPGWGEPEAFF; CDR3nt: TGTGCCAGCAGACCCGGCTGGGGGGAGCCTGAAGCTTTCTTT
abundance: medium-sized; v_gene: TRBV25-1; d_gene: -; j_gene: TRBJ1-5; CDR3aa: CASSDSRSNQPQHF; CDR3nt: TGTGCCAGCAGTGACAGTAGGAGCAATCAGCCCCAGCATTTT
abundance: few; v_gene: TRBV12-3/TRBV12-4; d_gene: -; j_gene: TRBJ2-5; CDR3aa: CASSKQGGQETQYF; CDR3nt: TGTGCCAGCAGCAAACAGGGCGGGCAAGAGACCCAGTACTTC
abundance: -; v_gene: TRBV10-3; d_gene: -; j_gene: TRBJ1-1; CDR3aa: CAISGGGDTEAFF; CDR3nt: TGTGCCATCAGCGGGGGAGGGGACACTGAAGCTTTCTTT
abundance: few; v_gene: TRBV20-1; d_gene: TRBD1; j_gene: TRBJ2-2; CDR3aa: CSARQGARAGELFF; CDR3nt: TGCAGTGCTAGACAGGGGGCGCGGGCCGGGGAGCTGTTTTTT